Below, 13 T cell receptor beta chains from the same sample are listed, as sequenced in a study of Tregs in tolerant kidney transplant recipients (dated by TCRdb to the late 2010s). Taken with the paper, the label for time point translates to: blood sample drawn before combined kidney and bone marrow transplant. To prepare the library, the immunoSEQ multiplex PCR assay was applied. Drawn from immuneACCESS, this table holds only the in-frame rearrangements with V and J called that TCRdb kept. Clones are partly lost; checked studies trace under half to an unresolved V gene and leave the rest unexplained. Present in this sample are 100,000 to 130,000 clones, 90% of which were seen just once. The leading ten clones occupy approximately 0.34% of the sample. The material was CD4+ T cells from blood, obtained before the transplant. These TCRs come from a human donor who received a combined kidney and bone marrow transplant.

The V gene is TRBV29-1, the J gene TRBJ2-7, with a weak D call TRBD1 (6 bases). The CDR3 spans 12 residues. CDR1 is SQVTM and CDR2 is ANQGSEA in the germline V gene. V was cut by 7 bases and J by 0 bases, with 10 bases left in between. Here the CDR3 reads CSAGQNSYEQYF. In DNA, the CDR3 is TGCAGCGCCGGACAGAACTCCTACGAGCAGTACTTC.

This rearrangement joins TRBV30 to TRBJ2-2; TRBD2 aligns across 12 bases. The germline V gene encodes CDR1 GTSNPN and CDR2 SVGIG (reference sequence). The ends lost 2 bases at V and 1 base at J; junction bases unmatched: 5. The length of the CDR3 is 17 residues. In DNA form, the CDR3 reads TGTGCCTGGAGTCGGGCTAGCGGGAGGGGGAACACCGGGGAGCTGTTTTTT. Translated, it gives CAWSRASGRGNTGELFF.

The J gene is TRBJ2-5, the V gene TRBV10-3; D is possibly TRBD1 (6 bases). Trimming cost V 6 bases and J 5 bases, with 25 bases left between them. There are 17 residues in the CDR3. CDR1 and CDR2 from the germline V gene are ENHRY and SYGVKD. CDR3 sequence (DNA): TGTGCCATCAGCCCCGAGGGCTACAGGGCCGTTGACGAGACCCAGTACTTC. It translates to CAISPEGYRAVDETQYF.

The rearrangement joins TRBV4-2 to TRBJ2-5; no clear D. The germline CDR1 and CDR2 sequences are LGHNA and YNFKEQ. This CDR3 region has 15 residues. Trimming took 1 base from V and 1 from J, leaving 10 bases between them. The CDR3 protein is CASSQARGSQETQYF. CDR3 bases: TGTGCCAGCAGCCAAGCCCGAGGATCCCAAGAGACCCAGTACTTC.

The chain has TRBV19 and TRBJ2-1; D perhaps matches TRBD1 (5 bases). From germline, CDR1 is LNHDA and CDR2 SQIVND (reference sequence). CDR3 size: 13 residues. The germline V and J ends were trimmed by 3 bases and 8 bases, with 11 bases remaining between them. The CDR3: CASSMAGNDEQFF. CDR3 in DNA: TGTGCCAGTAGTATGGCAGGGAATGATGAGCAGTTCTTC.

The rearrangement links TRBV28 to TRBJ2-4, with 8 bases that match TRBD1. CDR3 size: 11 residues. Losses at the gene ends were 4 bases for V and 15 bases for J; bases not matched to a gene: 5. Germline assignment: CDR1 MDHEN and CDR2 SYDVKM. The CDR3: CASSSWTGRYF. The CDR3 DNA follows: TGTGCCAGCAGTTCGTGGACAGGGAGGTACTTC.

J is TRBJ1-1 and V is TRBV7-9; D possibly corresponds to TRBD1 (6 bases). V was clipped by 5 bases and J by 1 base, with 14 bases between them. The CDR3 has 15 residues. The germline V gene encodes CDR1 SEHNR and CDR2 FQNEAQ (reference sequence). This CDR3 reads CASSKGGTRNTEAFF. CDR3 DNA sequence: TGTGCCAGCAGCAAGGGGGGGACTCGGAACACTGAAGCTTTCTTT.

Note on this clone: The sample has other DNA sequences that encode this CDR3 too. The chain links TRBV7-2 to TRBJ1-1; D possibly corresponds to TRBD1 (6 bases). There are 13 residues in the CDR3. V lost 5 bases and J lost 2, with 9 bases in between. Germline CDR1 is SGHTA and CDR2 is FQGNSA. The CDR3 protein is CASSPTGNTEAFF. The CDR3 bases are TGTGCCAGCAGCCCGACAGGAAACACTGAAGCTTTCTTT.

The chain joins TRBV7-2 to TRBJ2-5; D perhaps matches TRBD2 (5 bases). Trimming took 2 bases from V and 9 from J, leaving 16 bases between them. The germline gives CDR1 SGHTA, CDR2 FQGNSA. CDR3 length equals 14 residues. CDR3 residues: CASSLSIRIGAQYF. In nucleotides, the CDR3 is TGTGCCAGCAGCTTAAGCATCCGAATCGGGGCCCAGTACTTC.

The chain is built from TRBV5-4 and TRBJ2-2, with 7 bases fitting TRBD2. J gave up 1 base and V 4 bases, and 4 bases lay outside the gene matches. The CDR3 covers 15 residues. Germline CDR1 reads SGHNT; CDR2 reads YYREEE (reference sequence). This chain's CDR3 is CASSLGTMNTGELFF. The CDR3 DNA follows: TGTGCCAGCAGCCTCGGGACTATGAACACCGGGGAGCTGTTTTTT.

This sequence joins TRBV19 and TRBJ2-1, with 9 bases that match TRBD2. The CDR3 extends over 15 amino acids. Per germline, CDR1 LNHDA and CDR2 SQIVND (reference sequence). Unmatched junction bases numbered 4, after V lost 3 bases and J lost 4 bases. In nucleotides, the CDR3 is TGTGCCAGTAGTATGGCGGGAGGGGTTTACAATGAGCAGTTCTTC. Its translation is CASSMAGGVYNEQFF.

This rearrangement joins TRBV28 to TRBJ2-7, with a tentative D call TRBD1 (5 bases). CDR3 length: 13 amino acids. The V end lost 6 bases, the J end lost 4 bases, and 13 bases lay between the germline ends. CDR1 is MDHEN, CDR2 SYDVKM, per germline. The CDR3 reads CASRTTDTYEQYF. The CDR3 DNA follows: TGTGCCAGCAGGACCACGGACACTTACGAGCAGTACTTC. Full variable domain (outside the CDR3, taken from reference TRBV28 and TRBJ2-7): DVKVTQSSRYLVKRTGEKVFLECVQDMDHENMFWYRQDPGLGLRLIYFSYDVKMKEKGDIPEGYSVSREKKERFSLILESASTNQTSMYLCASRTTDTYEQYFGPGTRLTVT.

The CDR3 bases are TGTGCCACCAGCTCCACTACGGGGCGGGGGGATAATGAGCAGTTCTTC. Translated: CATSSTTGRGDNEQFF. The genes are TRBV15 and TRBJ2-1, with 8 bases aligning to TRBD2. Germline V gene sequence: CDR1 LNHNV, CDR2 YYDKDF (reference sequence). The junction had 13 bases not matched to a gene; V was cut back by 5 bases and J by 7 bases. The CDR3 has 16 amino acids.